A selection of T cell receptor beta chains follows, all from one sample in a study of shared clonotypes between healthy human individuals. Using immunoSEQ multiplex PCR, the repertoire was profiled, and TCRdb retains in-frame clones only, with some absent. The sample gives some 96,000 clones, roughly 45% of which show up once; about 14% is in the top ten. Sequenced material: PBMCs. The receptors stem from a woman aged 40 to 49 in good health. Some clones in this sample may be carry-over from other donors' samples. The CDR3 runs from the conserved cysteine through the conserved F or W. The D gene is left open where the match is weak. Only some rows state a clone size, as once, few, many or a class for expanded clones.

D | size | J | V | DNA | CDR3
- | - | TRBJ1-2 | TRBV14 | TGTGCCAGCAGCCAAAACAGGGATTACGGCTACACCTTC | CASSQNRDYGYTF
- | many | TRBJ2-7 | TRBV28 | TGTGCCAGCAGTAACCTAGCGTCTATAAGAGAGCAGTACTTC | CASSNLASIREQYF
- | once | TRBJ2-3 | TRBV2 | TGTGCCTTAACCGGGACCGGCCTCGGACATACGCAGTATTTT | CALTGTGLGHTQYF
- | once | TRBJ2-3 | TRBV7-9 | TGTGCCAGCAGCTTAGCCGGGAGTGCAGATACGCAGTATTTT | CASSLAGSADTQYF
- | few | TRBJ1-1 | TRBV10-2 | TGCGCCTCACGACAGGCGGGGACTGAAGCTTTCTTT | CASRQAGTEAFF
TRBD2 | - | TRBJ2-1 | TRBV10-3 | TGTGCCATCAGTGAGGACTCCACCGGGGGGAATGAGCAGTTCTTC | CAISEDSTGGNEQFF
- | few | TRBJ2-5 | TRBV20-1 | TGCAGTGGATTTCCTGGGGAGACCCAGTACTTC | CSGFPGETQYF
- | - | TRBJ2-7 | TRBV28 | TGTGCCAGCTACGGGTACTCCTACGAGCAGTACTTC | CASYGYSYEQYF
- | few | TRBJ2-1 | TRBV7-2 | TGTGCCAGCAGCTTAAGTACCCTAGCGAGTGAGCAGTTCTTC | CASSLSTLASEQFF
- | few | TRBJ1-5 | TRBV2 | TGTGCCAGCAGTGAAGGGCGCAGGGTAGATCAGCCCCAGCATTTT | CASSEGRRVDQPQHF
TRBD1 | - | TRBJ1-1 | TRBV29-1 | TGCAGCGTTGAGGGACAGGGGGGGATGAACACTGAAGCTTTCTTT | CSVEGQGGMNTEAFF
TRBD1 | few | TRBJ2-7 | TRBV10-1 | TGCGCCAGCAGTCCCGGGACAGAGTTTTACGAGCAGTACTTC | CASSPGTEFYEQYF
- | - | TRBJ2-3 | TRBV5-6 | TGTGCCAGCAGCTTGGCAGGGAGGTTCACAGATACGCAGTATTTT | CASSLAGRFTDTQYF
- | many | TRBJ1-5 | TRBV2 | TGTGCCAGCAGTCGGAGGATTAGCAATCAGCCCCAGCATTTT | CASSRRISNQPQHF
- | few | TRBJ1-5 | TRBV28 | TGTGCCAGCAGTTTCGCCCTAGGGGGGGCAGGACAGCCCCAGCATTTT | CASSFALGGAGQPQHF
- | once | TRBJ1-2 | TRBV16 | TGTGCCAGCAGCCAATCTAATAATCGTTTTTTC | CASSQSNNRFF
TRBD1 | many | TRBJ2-1 | TRBV2 | TGTGCCAGCAATCCCCAGGGGGTCGCTCACAATGAGCAGTTCTTC | CASNPQGVAHNEQFF
- | - | TRBJ2-6 | TRBV30 | TGTGCAACAGGGGGGGATCTCTCTGGGGCCAACGTCCTGACTTTC | CATGGDLSGANVLTF
- | - | TRBJ1-1 | TRBV30 | TGTGCCTGGAGTGTTCTGAACACTGAAGCTTTCTTT | CAWSVLNTEAFF
TRBD1 | - | TRBJ2-3 | TRBV28 | TGTGCCAGCAGTCGGGACAGGGAAAGCACAGATACGCAGTATTTT | CASSRDRESTDTQYF
TRBD2 | - | TRBJ2-1 | TRBV30 | TGTGCCTGCGGGACTAGCGGGAGGGGCCTCTACAATGAGCAGTTCTTC | CACGTSGRGLYNEQFF
- | many | TRBJ2-6 | TRBV29-1 | TGCAGCGTTGTCTCTGGCTCTGGGGCCAACGTCCTGACTTTC | CSVVSGSGANVLTF
- | many | TRBJ1-1 | TRBV5-4 | TGTGCCAGCAGCTTTCAGGGAAACACTGAAGCTTTCTTT | CASSFQGNTEAFF
- | many | TRBJ1-1 | TRBV7-2 | TGTGCCAGCGCGGGAACAGTGAACACTGAAGCTTTCTTT | CASAGTVNTEAFF
TRBD2 | - | TRBJ2-5 | TRBV5-6 | TGTGCCAGCAGCCGTAGCGGGAGCTCCGGGACCCAGTACTTC | CASSRSGSSGTQYF
TRBD2 | many | TRBJ2-1 | TRBV29-1 | TGCAGCGTTGAAGATTTTACCTCGGGGGGGAACAATGAGCAGTTCTTC | CSVEDFTSGGNNEQFF
- | - | TRBJ1-5 | TRBV27 | TGTGCCAGCAGTCCTCTGGGTGGGCCCCAGCATTTT | CASSPLGGPQHF
- | - | TRBJ2-7 | TRBV10-3 | TGTGCCACCCGTTTTGCAGGGCCCGACGAGCAGTACTTC | CATRFAGPDEQYF
- | - | TRBJ1-5 | TRBV27 | TGTGCCAGCAGTTCGGATTATAGCAATCAGCCCCAGCATTTT | CASSSDYSNQPQHF
- | - | TRBJ2-5 | TRBV6-5 | TGTGCCAGCAGCGCGGACGGTCGACAAGAGACCCAGTACTTC | CASSADGRQETQYF
TRBD1 | - | TRBJ1-1 | TRBV5-4 | TGTGCCAGCAGCGGCCGGGACAGAAATGAAGCTTTCTTT | CASSGRDRNEAFF
TRBD1 | few | TRBJ1-1 | TRBV18 | TGTGCCAGCTCACAGGACCAGGGGGCGGTCGGAGCTTTCTTT | CASSQDQGAVGAFF
- | - | TRBJ2-3 | TRBV28 | TGTGCCAGCAGTCCCTGGACAGCTAGCACAGATACGCAGTATTTT | CASSPWTASTDTQYF
TRBD1 | once | TRBJ1-5 | TRBV30 | TGTGCCTGGAACGGACAGGGGGCATATCAGCCCCAGCATTTT | CAWNGQGAYQPQHF
- | many | TRBJ2-7 | TRBV11-3 | TGTGCCAGCAGCTTTGATACTACCCGATCCTACGAGCAGTACTTC | CASSFDTTRSYEQYF
TRBD1 | - | TRBJ2-5 | TRBV29-1 | TGCAGCGTTGGAGTGGCCGAAGACAGGGCTGGGGAGACCCAGTACTTC | CSVGVAEDRAGETQYF
TRBD2 | many | TRBJ2-1 | TRBV7-2 | TGTGCCAGCAGATTAAGTAGCGGGAGTCAAAATGAGCAGTTCTTC | CASRLSSGSQNEQFF
TRBD1 | many | TRBJ1-4 | TRBV30 | TGTGCCTGGACCGGGACAGGGAGGAATGAAAAACTGTTTTTT | CAWTGTGRNEKLFF
TRBD2 | few | TRBJ2-5 | TRBV27 | TGTGCCAGCAGTCCAGGACTAGCGGGCCGACAAGAGACCCAGTACTTC | CASSPGLAGRQETQYF
TRBD1 | - | TRBJ1-2 | TRBV29-1 | TGCAGCGTTGACTTTGGTCCCGGGACAGGGAGCTACACCTTC | CSVDFGPGTGSYTF
- | many | TRBJ2-7 | TRBV28 | TGTGCCAGCAGTTTATGGCCCGACGAGCAGTACTTC | CASSLWPDEQYF
TRBD1 | few | TRBJ2-7 | TRBV30 | TGTGCCTGGAGTCGACAGGGCCAAGGGTACGAGCAGTACTTC | CAWSRQGQGYEQYF
TRBD2 | many | TRBJ2-1 | TRBV7-9 | TGTGCCAGCAGCAGAGCCGGGACTAGCGGGAGAGGTGAGCAGTTCTTC | CASSRAGTSGRGEQFF
- | - | TRBJ2-5 | TRBV7-9 | TGTGCCAGCAGCTTAGCGCCCGATCAAGAGACCCAGTACTTC | CASSLAPDQETQYF
- | few | TRBJ2-2 | TRBV10-2 | TGCGCCAGCAGCACGAACAGGGGAGGGGTGACCGGGGAGCTGTTTTTT | CASSTNRGGVTGELFF
TRBD2 | - | TRBJ2-7 | TRBV7-9 | TGTGCCAGCAGCACAGGGACTAGCGTGCCGATCGAGCAGTACTTC | CASSTGTSVPIEQYF
- | medium-sized | TRBJ2-6 | TRBV4-3 | TGCGCCAGCAGCCAAGATCCAGGGACTTCTGGGGCCAACGTCCTGACTTTC | CASSQDPGTSGANVLTF
TRBD1 | few | TRBJ2-7 | TRBV14 | TGTGCCAGCAGCTTAAGGACAGGAGGTGCCGAGCAGTACTTC | CASSLRTGGAEQYF
- | few | TRBJ1-1 | TRBV7-6 | TGTGCCAGCAGCTACAGGGTCAACACTGAAGCTTTCTTT | CASSYRVNTEAFF
TRBD1 | - | TRBJ1-1 | TRBV30 | TGTGCCTGTCACAGGGGTCTGAACACTGAAGCTTTCTTT | CACHRGLNTEAFF
- | few | TRBJ1-2 | TRBV7-9 | TGTGCCAGCAGCTTAGGCTCAGTTAACTATGGCTACACCTTC | CASSLGSVNYGYTF